This TCR beta chain was found in a study of cytomegalovirus exposure and HLA in healthy donors. Study-level background: The study's early data release held about 80 million unique TCRs from HLA-typed donors. Findings of the study overall: Near-uniform donor sequencing depth was presumed by presence/absence analyses.

This CDR3 has 17 residues. CDR1 and CDR2 (germline): LGHNA, YSLEER. V gave up 0 bases and J gave up 2 bases, with 17 bases separating them. Notes on this clone: Its antigen is unknown.

A multiplex PCR was run with 60 Vbeta primers and 13 Jbeta primers. The data were produced by immunoSEQ multiplex PCR, yet TCRdb's version contains in-frame clones alone and is incomplete. The top ten hold 2.4% of the sample, which has about 150,000 clones, approximately 78% seen once. The chain combines TRBV4-3 with TRBJ2-7; no definite D call. The source is a male donor in good health and CMV-seronegative. Sequences were obtained from PBMCs. Here the CDR3 DNA reads TGCGCCAGCAGCCAAGATGCCAGGATAAGCTTAACCTACGAGCAGTACTTC. It yields the protein CASSQDARISLTYEQYF.